Given below is one TCR beta chain in context. The CDR3 consists of 14 residues. V trimming: 5 bases; J trimming: 7 bases; junction bases outside the gene matches: 8. CDR1 is GTSNPN and CDR2 is SVGIG in the germline V gene (reference sequence). The sample belongs to a study of molecular identifiers for immune sequencing clone quantification. Each CDR3 protein gets one entry after TCRdb re-called the PCR reads with MiXCR. The repertoire consists of 490,000 or so distinct CDR3 sequences, with roughly 23% occurring once and the leading ten covering 0.84%. This chain uses TRBV30 with TRBJ2-1; 10 nucleotides align to TRBD1. The sequencing sample was made of naive CD8+ T cells from blood, with Jurkat cell RNA spiked in. Subset described: FACS-sorted CD8+CD4-CCR7+CD45RA+ naive T cells. The TCR originated in a human donor in good health. Some libraries in this study had Jurkat cell RNA spiked in. CDR3 in amino acids: CAWDPGQGKNEQFF. Written as DNA, the CDR3 is TGTGCCTGGGACCCGGGACAGGGGAAAAATGAGCAGTTCTTC.